The TCR beta chain described here comes from a study of T cell changes during pregnancy in multiple sclerosis. CDR1 and CDR2 from the germline V gene are SEHNR and FQNEAQ (reference sequence). The V and J ends lost 2 bases and 2 bases respectively, with 5 bases between them. This CDR3 region has 13 residues. Method: immunoSEQ multiplex PCR; TCRdb's copy keeps in-frame clones and lacks some. This table holds 18,000 or so clones, approximately 90% found once. The material was CD4+ T cells from peripheral blood mononuclear cells, obtained in the first trimester of pregnancy. The receptor's source is a female donor in good health, enrolled as a control in a pregnancy study. The chain is built from TRBV7-9 and TRBJ2-3; no firm D call. CDR3: CASSLPNTDTQYF. CDR3 DNA: TGTGCCAGCAGCTTACCTAACACAGATACGCAGTATTTT.